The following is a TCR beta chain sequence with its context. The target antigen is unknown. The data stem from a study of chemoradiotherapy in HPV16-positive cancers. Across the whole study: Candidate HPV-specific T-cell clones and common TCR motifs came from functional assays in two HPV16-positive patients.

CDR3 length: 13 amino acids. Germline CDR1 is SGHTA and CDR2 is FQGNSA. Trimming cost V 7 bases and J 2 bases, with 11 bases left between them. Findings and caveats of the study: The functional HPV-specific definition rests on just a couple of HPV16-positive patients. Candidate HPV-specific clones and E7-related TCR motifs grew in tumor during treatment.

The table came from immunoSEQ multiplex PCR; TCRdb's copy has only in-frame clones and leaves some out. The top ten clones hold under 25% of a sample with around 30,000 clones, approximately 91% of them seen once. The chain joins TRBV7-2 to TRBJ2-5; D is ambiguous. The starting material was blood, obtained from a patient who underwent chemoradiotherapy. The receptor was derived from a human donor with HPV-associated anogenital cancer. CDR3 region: CASTYRAQETQYF. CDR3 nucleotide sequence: TGTGCCAGCACCTACCGGGCACAAGAGACCCAGTACTTC. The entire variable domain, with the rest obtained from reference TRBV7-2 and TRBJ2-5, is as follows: GAGVSQSPSNKVTEKGKDVELRCDPISGHTALYWYRQSLGQGLEFLIYFQGNSAPDKSGLPSDRFSAERTGGSVSTLTIQRTQQEDSAVYLCASTYRAQETQYFGPGTRLLVL.